The 23 T cell receptor beta chains listed next were all sequenced from one sample in a study of blood T cell repertoires in COVID-19 (dated by TCRdb to 2020 to 2022). Library preparation employed the immunoSEQ multiplex PCR assay. The table was pulled from immuneACCESS by TCRdb, which kept in-frame rearrangements only. Such tables lose some clones; where checked, under half of the loss comes from unresolved V genes, and the rest has no known cause. For this sample there are about 180,000 clones; approximately 88% appear just once. The ten largest make up 6% to 7% of the sample. Sequencing was done on a sample of peripheral blood. The receptors were gathered from a woman aged 40-49 years with COVID-19, enrolled during active disease.

On this clone itself: This could be a read error, since a much larger clone is one nucleotide away. The chain carries TRBV6-4 and TRBJ1-1; no firm D call. Germline V CDR1 and CDR2: MRHNA, SNTAGT. CDR3 length: 13 amino acids. V was trimmed by 5 bases and J by 4 bases, leaving 11 bases between them. CDR3 sequence (DNA): TGTGCCAGCAGTTACGGGGAGGGCACTGAAGCTTTCTTT. It translates to CASSYGEGTEAFF.

This clone appeared a single time. The chain is built from TRBV24-1 and TRBJ2-3; TRBD2 matches at 9 bases. Germline V gene data show CDR1 as KGHDR and CDR2 as SFDVKD. This CDR3 contains 19 residues. The V segment lost 3 bases and the J segment 0 bases; nucleotides outside the gene matches: 12. The CDR3 nucleotides read TGTGCCACCAGTGATCCTACTGCCTCTAGCGGGGCTAGCACAGATACGCAGTATTTT. Residues: CATSDPTASSGASTDTQYF.

The chain employs TRBV6-5 and TRBJ1-2, with 9 bases that match TRBD1. Unmatched junction bases numbered 8, after V lost 6 bases and J lost 3 bases. This CDR3 contains 15 residues. The germline CDR1 and CDR2 sequences are MNHEY and SVGAGI. The CDR3 loop reads CASRSLGQGDYGYTF. The CDR3 DNA follows: TGTGCCAGCAGAAGCTTGGGACAGGGAGACTATGGCTACACCTTC.

This rearrangement joins TRBV19 to TRBJ1-5; a weak D match, TRBD1 (6 bases). CDR1 is LNHDA and CDR2 is SQIVND in the germline V gene (reference sequence). The CDR3 is 15 amino acids. V was pared by 6 bases and J by 0 bases, with 12 bases between. CDR3 coding DNA: TGTGCCAGTAGCCGCCGACAGGATAGCAATCAGCCCCAGCATTTT. Translation gives CASSRRQDSNQPQHF.

The chain links TRBV7-6 to TRBJ2-2; 7 bases are a match to TRBD1. CDR3 length equals 14 residues. Germline CDR1 reads SGHVS; CDR2 reads FNYEAQ. V lost 6 bases to trimming and J lost 7 bases; unmatched junction nucleotides: 8. The CDR3 bases are TGTGCCAGCAGGGGACAGTATCGCGGCGGGGAGCTGTTTTTT. As protein: CASRGQYRGGELFF.

V is TRBV4-2 and J is TRBJ2-3; 12 bases map to TRBD2. This CDR3 is built from 16 residues. Germline assignment: CDR1 LGHNA and CDR2 YNFKEQ. Trimming cost V 2 bases and J 4 bases; bases outside gene matches: 4. This CDR3 reads CASSQRLAGVADTQYF. CDR3 DNA: TGTGCCAGCAGCCAAAGACTAGCGGGAGTAGCAGATACGCAGTATTTT.

The rearrangement links TRBV11-2 to TRBJ1-6; TRBD1 matches 7 bases. Germline CDR1 is SGHAT and CDR2 is FQNNGV. The CDR3 is 18 amino acids. V trimming: 5 bases; J trimming: 4 bases; junction bases outside the gene matches: 14. CDR3: CASSDRSRQGGYNSPLHF. The CDR3 DNA follows: TGTGCCAGCAGCGACCGCTCGCGGCAGGGGGGATATAATTCACCCCTCCACTTT.

The chain has TRBV7-3 and TRBJ1-2; D ambiguous. V gave up 0 bases and J gave up 6 bases, with 8 bases separating them. The CDR3 has 13 amino acids. Per germline, CDR1 SGHTA and CDR2 FQGTGA. In DNA, the CDR3 is TGTGCCAGCAGCTTAACCTATGCGGATGGCTACACCTTC. Translation gives CASSLTYADGYTF.

This clone showed up just once. The J gene is TRBJ2-2, the V gene TRBV5-1; 8 bases agree with TRBD1. Trimming removed 2 bases from V and 3 bases from J; junction bases left unmatched: 3. CDR3 length: 15 residues. CDR1 SGHRS and CDR2 YFSETQ come from the germline V gene. Here the CDR3 DNA reads TGCGCCAGCAGCTTAGGACAGGGCTACACCGGGGAGCTGTTTTTT. This gives the protein CASSLGQGYTGELFF.

V gene TRBV3-1 (or the pseudogene TRBV3-2) combines with J gene TRBJ2-3; 12 bases map to TRBD2. This CDR3 comprises 15 residues. V trimming: 5 bases; J trimming: 5 bases; junction bases outside the gene matches: 5. CDR1 and CDR2 (germline): LGHDT, YNNKEL (reference sequence). For the CDR3, the DNA is TGTGCCAGCAGCAACGGACTAGCGGGAAAAGATACGCAGTATTTT. It codes for CASSNGLAGKDTQYF.

The V call is TRBV19, the J call TRBJ2-3; 11 bases align to TRBD2. This CDR3 spans 15 amino acids. After removal of 3 bases from V and 2 bases from J, the junction contained 1 base not matched to a gene. Germline V gives CDR1 LNHDA, CDR2 SQIVND (reference sequence). The CDR3: CASSISGGATDTQYF. CDR3 DNA sequence: TGTGCCAGTAGTATTAGCGGGGGGGCCACAGATACGCAGTATTTT.

This sequence joins TRBV11-2 and TRBJ2-4; TRBD1 aligns across 8 bases. The V gene end was trimmed by 4 bases and the J gene end by 0 bases; junction bases not matched to a gene: 5. The CDR3 extends over 16 amino acids. Germline V gene data show CDR1 as SGHAT and CDR2 as FQNNGV. CDR3 bases: TGTGCCAGCAGCTCTGGACAGGGAAAAGCCAAAAACATTCAGTACTTC. Translated: CASSSGQGKAKNIQYF. Together with reference TRBV11-2 and TRBJ2-4, the CDR3 gives the full variable domain: EAGVAQSPRYKIIEKRQSVAFWCNPISGHATLYWYQQILGQGPKLLIQFQNNGVVDDSQLPKDRFSAERLKGVDSTLKIQPAKLEDSAVYLCASSSGQGKAKNIQYFGAGTRLSVL.

The chain employs TRBV6-1 and TRBJ2-1, with TRBD2 matching 7 bases. V lost 2 bases, J lost 8 bases, and 9 bases stayed unmatched. Germline CDR1 and CDR2: MNHNS and SASEGT. The CDR3 loop spans 15 amino acids. The CDR3 nucleotides are TGTGCCAGCAGTGAATCGTCGGGGGGTGGTGATGAGCAGTTCTTC. It is translated as CASSESSGGGDEQFF.

The chain joins TRBV6-1 to TRBJ2-1; no firm D call. Trimming took 3 bases from V and 2 from J, leaving 11 bases between them. This CDR3 is built from 15 residues. Germline CDR1 and CDR2: MNHNS and SASEGT. The CDR3 sequence: CASSDQQAAYNEQFF. In DNA, the CDR3 is TGTGCCAGCAGTGACCAGCAGGCAGCCTACAATGAGCAGTTCTTC.

The chain has TRBV28 and TRBJ2-1; D is perhaps TRBD2 (5 bases). V was clipped by 3 bases and J by 2 bases, with 8 bases between them. The CDR3 totals 14 residues. CDR1 and CDR2 (germline): MDHEN, SYDVKM. In DNA form, the CDR3 reads TGTGCCAGCAGTTTCCGGGAAACCTACAATGAGCAGTTCTTC. Translating it yields CASSFRETYNEQFF.

In its sample, this clone was seen once. CDR3 nucleotides: TGCAGCGTTGAAAAGGGGGCAGGGGAGCTGTTTTTT. This translates into CSVEKGAGELFF. This sequence joins TRBV29-1 and TRBJ2-2, with 7 bases matching TRBD1. The CDR3 length is 12 residues. Germline V gene data show CDR1 as SQVTM and CDR2 as ANQGSEA. The trim removed 2 bases at V and 8 bases at J, leaving 2 bases unmatched.

This clone was found once. This chain joins TRBV27 and TRBJ1-5, with TRBD1 matching over 7 bases. The V gene end was trimmed by 2 bases and the J gene end by 3 bases; junction bases not matched to a gene: 10. The CDR3 has 17 residues. Germline V gene lookup returns CDR1 MNHEY and CDR2 SMNVEV (reference sequence). The CDR3 here is CASSLVPGGSDNQPQHF. CDR3 coding DNA: TGTGCCAGCAGTTTAGTACCAGGGGGGAGTGACAATCAGCCCCAGCATTTT.

The J gene is TRBJ2-5, the V gene TRBV9; D is ambiguous. CDR1 and CDR2 (germline): SGDLS, YYNGEE. Trimming left V 3 bases short and J 5 bases short, with 14 bases between. The CDR3 has 14 amino acids. This CDR3 reads CASSADRVGETQYF. Written as DNA, the CDR3 is TGTGCCAGCAGCGCCGATCGGGTCGGGGAGACCCAGTACTTC.

This chain links TRBV5-1 with TRBJ1-2, with a weak D call TRBD1 (6 bases). The germline V gene has CDR1 SGHRS and CDR2 YFSETQ. The CDR3 consists of 14 residues. V lost 0 bases, J lost 8 bases, and 14 bases lay in between. CDR3 sequence: CASSLGQGSGGYTF. In DNA, the CDR3 is TGCGCCAGCAGCTTGGGGCAGGGGAGTGGAGGCTACACCTTC.

The rearrangement joins TRBV29-1 to TRBJ2-7; a possible D gene is TRBD2 (6 bases). The germline V and J ends were trimmed by 2 bases and 0 bases, with 11 bases remaining between them. Germline V gene lookup returns CDR1 SQVTM and CDR2 ANQGSEA. The CDR3 is made up of 14 amino acids. CDR3 amino acids: CSVELATSSYEQYF. The CDR3 DNA is TGCAGCGTTGAACTAGCGACTAGCTCCTACGAGCAGTACTTC.

The rearrangement joins TRBV6-5 to TRBJ1-6; D is unresolved. Germline V gives CDR1 MNHEY, CDR2 SVGAGI. The V end lost 2 bases, the J end lost 1 base, and 6 bases lay between the germline ends. The CDR3 has 15 amino acids. For the CDR3, the DNA is TGTGCCAGCAGTTACGCCGGGTCCTATAATTCACCCCTCCACTTT. Encoded protein: CASSYAGSYNSPLHF.

The chain couples TRBV27 to TRBJ1-2; 11 bases agree with TRBD1. The CDR3 runs 17 residues. CDR1 is MNHEY and CDR2 is SMNVEV in the germline V gene (reference sequence). The V gene end was trimmed by 3 bases and the J gene end by 8 bases; junction bases not matched to a gene: 14. CDR3 bases: TGTGCCAGCAGTTTTAACTACCGAGGACAGGGGGCGCGGGGCTACACCTTC. Translating gives CASSFNYRGQGARGYTF.

V gene TRBV5-1 combines with J gene TRBJ1-4; D unresolved. V lost 1 base and J 2 bases, leaving 9 bases between the germline ends. The CDR3 length is 15 residues. Germline values: CDR1 SGHRS, CDR2 YFSETQ. The CDR3 here is CASSLTVLTNEKLFF. In DNA form, the CDR3 reads TGCGCCAGCAGCTTGACAGTCCTCACTAATGAAAAACTGTTTTTT. Combining the CDR3 with reference TRBV5-1 and TRBJ1-4 gives the whole variable domain KAGVTQTPRYLIKTRGQQVTLSCSPISGHRSVSWYQQTPGQGLQFLFEYFSETQRNKGNFPGRFSGRQFSNSRSEMNVSTLELGDSALYLCASSLTVLTNEKLFFGSGTQLSVL.